This is a list of T cell receptor beta chains from one sample in a study of T cell responses to AZD1222 COVID-19 vaccine. The data were produced by immunoSEQ multiplex PCR, yet TCRdb's version contains in-frame clones alone and is incomplete. The repertoire has 84,000 or so clones, around 90% of them found once; the top ten carry less than 1.6%. The input for sequencing was peripheral blood, taken on day 0 of AZD1222 vaccination. These receptors all come from an adult in good health. Both conserved end residues are part of each CDR3. The order of the fields is clone size, D gene, J gene, V gene, CDR3 protein, CDR3 DNA. A D gene is named only where the DNA matches it firmly. The size of a clone is reported for some rows only, either as once, few or many, or as a class for expanded clones.

once	NA	TRBJ2-1	TRBV7-9	CASSAEGGYNEQFF	TGTGCCAGCAGCGCCGAGGGCGGATACAATGAGCAGTTCTTC
NA	NA	TRBJ2-3	TRBV28	CASSLYGQGTDTQYF	TGTGCCAGCAGTTTATATGGGCAGGGGACAGATACGCAGTATTTT
NA	NA	TRBJ1-1	TRBV11-3	CASSLDYGGPTEAFF	TGTGCCAGCAGCTTAGATTACGGGGGGCCCACTGAAGCTTTCTTT
NA	NA	TRBJ1-3	TRBV6-5	CASSSNSGNTIYF	TGTGCCAGCAGTTCCAACTCTGGAAACACCATATATTTT
NA	NA	TRBJ2-2	TRBV7-9	CASSLGAGPGELFF	TGTGCCAGCAGCTTAGGTGCGGGACCCGGGGAGCTGTTTTTT
NA	TRBD2	TRBJ2-5	TRBV15	CATSRSGSGETQYF	TGTGCCACCAGCAGGAGCGGGAGCGGGGAGACCCAGTACTTC
NA	NA	TRBJ2-5	TRBV5-4	CASSLVADRGTQYF	TGTGCCAGCAGCTTGGTAGCTGATCGTGGGACCCAGTACTTC
NA	TRBD1	TRBJ1-2	TRBV7-9	CASSLKAGGTNNYGYTF	TGTGCCAGCAGCTTAAAGGCAGGGGGCACCAATAACTATGGCTACACCTTC
few	NA	TRBJ2-3	TRBV9	CASSVEYRNSTDTQYF	TGTGCCAGCAGCGTAGAATACAGGAATAGCACAGATACGCAGTATTTT
few	NA	TRBJ2-1	TRBV2	CASSENGGLRGNEQFF	TGTGCCAGCAGTGAGAATGGGGGACTCCGGGGCAATGAGCAGTTCTTC
NA	NA	TRBJ1-2	TRBV27	CASSSRGGGTSMRYGYTF	TGTGCCAGCAGTTCCCGCGGGGGAGGAACCTCAATGCGGTATGGCTACACCTTC
NA	TRBD1	TRBJ1-2	TRBV7-2	CASTLAGDRRSNYGYTF	TGTGCCAGCACCCTTGCCGGGGACAGGAGGTCTAACTATGGCTACACCTTC
NA	NA	TRBJ2-3	TRBV5-1	CASSGWGDTDTQYF	TGCGCCAGCAGCGGGTGGGGCGACACAGATACGCAGTATTTT
NA	TRBD2	TRBJ2-1	TRBV5-6	CASSLVAGVNNEQFF	TGTGCCAGCAGCTTAGTAGCGGGAGTAAACAATGAGCAGTTCTTC
NA	NA	TRBJ1-1	TRBV18	CASSPTMWSSGAEAFF	TGTGCCAGCTCACCTACGATGTGGAGCTCGGGGGCTGAAGCTTTCTTT